A single sample is the source of the 32 T cell receptor beta chains below, sequenced in a study of T cell responses to AZD1222 COVID-19 vaccine. Data came from immunoSEQ multiplex PCR; TCRdb stores just in-frame clones and leaves some out. Of 77,000 or so clones listed, roughly nine tenths were seen once; the top ten hold roughly 29%. This sample comprised peripheral blood, obtained on day 0 of AZD1222 vaccination. All receptors derive from an adult in good health.

This sequence joins TRBV7-9 and TRBJ2-7, with TRBD2 as a possible D gene (6 bases). CDR1 SEHNR and CDR2 FQNEAQ come from the germline V gene (reference sequence). The CDR3 is 12 residues long. Trimming left V 1 base short and J 6 bases short, with 7 bases between. CDR3 sequence: CASSLVGSEQYF. For the CDR3, the DNA is TGTGCCAGCAGCTTAGTCGGGAGCGAGCAGTACTTC. Supplemented by reference TRBV7-9 and TRBJ2-7, the full variable domain reads DTGVSQNPRHKITKRGQNVTFRCDPISEHNRLYWYRQTLGQGPEFLTYFQNEAQLEKSRLLSDRFSAERPKGSFSTLEIQRTEQGDSAMYLCASSLVGSEQYFGPGTRLTVT.

The rearrangement joins TRBV9 to TRBJ2-7, with 8 positions matching TRBD2. The ends lost 3 bases at V and 3 bases at J; junction bases unmatched: 11. Germline-derived CDR1 and CDR2 are SGDLS and YYNGEE. The CDR3 spans 16 residues. The CDR3 bases are TGTGCCAGCAGCGGGAAGAGGGTAGCGGGGTTCTACGAGCAGTACTTC. Amino acids: CASSGKRVAGFYEQYF. Drawing the rest from reference TRBV9 and TRBJ2-7, the complete variable domain is DSGVTQTPKHLITATGQRVTLRCSPRSGDLSVYWYQQSLDQGLQFLIQYYNGEERAKGNILERFSAQQFPDLHSELNLSSLELGDSALYFCASSGKRVAGFYEQYFGPGTRLTVT.

The gene calls are TRBV4-1 and TRBJ2-7; D is possibly TRBD1 (6 bases). The germline V gene has CDR1 MGHRA and CDR2 YSYEKL. Trimming shortened V by 4 bases and J by 2 bases, and 15 bases separated the two germline ends. The CDR3 loop spans 15 amino acids. For the CDR3, the DNA is TGCGCCAGCAGCCCTCCTCTGGACAGTCCCTACGAGCAGTACTTC. Translated, it gives CASSPPLDSPYEQYF.

This sequence joins TRBV6-5 and TRBJ1-1; possibly TRBD1 for D (5 bases). This CDR3 contains 14 residues. Germline loops: CDR1 MNHEY, CDR2 SVGAGI. Trimming pared 7 bases from V and 0 bases from J, leaving 12 bases between. CDR3 DNA sequence: TGTGCCAGCACGCAGGGACTGATGAACACTGAAGCTTTCTTT. It encodes CASTQGLMNTEAFF.

This chain connects TRBV7-6 to TRBJ2-7; TRBD1 agrees at 7 bases. The V gene's germline CDR1 is SGHVS and CDR2 FNYEAQ. The length of the CDR3 is 13 residues. With V trimmed by 1 base and J by 4 bases, 1 base remained unmatched. The DNA of the CDR3 is TGTGCCAGCAGCTTAGGGGACAGATACGAGCAGTACTTC. Residues: CASSLGDRYEQYF.

The chain carries TRBV20-1 and TRBJ2-1; D is perhaps TRBD1 (6 bases). Trimming pared 1 base from V and 11 bases from J, leaving 9 bases between. The CDR3 contains 11 residues. Germline lookup yields CDR1 DFQATT and CDR2 SNEGSKA (reference sequence). In DNA form, the CDR3 reads TGCAGTGCTAGAGGGGACATAAAGCAGTTCTTC. Protein sequence: CSARGDIKQFF.

The gene calls are TRBV4-2 and TRBJ2-7; 8 bases are a match to TRBD2. The CDR3 totals 15 residues. Germline values: CDR1 LGHNA, CDR2 YNFKEQ. V lost 4 bases, J lost 3 bases, and 8 bases stayed unmatched. The CDR3 reads CASSLWTSRIYEQYF. CDR3 DNA sequence: TGTGCCAGCAGCCTTTGGACTAGCCGCATCTACGAGCAGTACTTC.

The chain joins TRBV7-6 to TRBJ2-1; D is ambiguous. Germline assignment: CDR1 SGHVS and CDR2 FNYEAQ. CDR3 length equals 15 residues. V lost 5 bases, J lost 6 bases, and 17 bases lay in between. The CDR3 DNA is TGTGCCAGCAGCCAGGACGCGAGGAACTCCAATGAGCAGTTCTTC. This gives the protein CASSQDARNSNEQFF.

V gene TRBV13 combines with J gene TRBJ2-3; no reliable D call. V was pared by 6 bases and J by 1 base, with 5 bases between. This CDR3 contains 12 residues. CDR1 is PRHDT, CDR2 FYEKMQ, per germline (reference sequence). The CDR3 bases are TGTGCCAGCAGAGAGGGCACAGATACGCAGTATTTT. This gives the protein CASREGTDTQYF. The full variable domain, its missing parts supplied by reference TRBV13 and TRBJ2-3, is AAGVIQSPRHLIKEKRETATLKCYPIPRHDTVYWYQQGPGQDPQFLISFYEKMQSDKGSIPDRFSAQQFSDYHSELNMSSLELGDSALYFCASREGTDTQYFGPGTRLTVL.

The rearrangement uses TRBV28 and TRBJ1-4, with D hard to call. Trimming pared 3 bases from V and 7 bases from J, leaving 12 bases between. Germline V gene sequence: CDR1 MDHEN, CDR2 SYDVKM. This CDR3 contains 14 residues. CDR3 amino acids: CASSFRSGVEKLFF. As DNA, the CDR3 is TGTGCCAGCAGTTTCCGGTCTGGGGTTGAAAAACTGTTTTTT.

J is TRBJ2-2 and V is TRBV5-1; no reliable D call. Trimming shortened V by 5 bases and J by 2 bases, and 13 bases separated the two germline ends. Germline V gives CDR1 SGHRS, CDR2 YFSETQ. The CDR3 loop spans 15 amino acids. In DNA form, the CDR3 reads TGCGCCAGCAGTCTTCGGACGGGTAACACCGGGGAGCTGTTTTTT. This sequence encodes CASSLRTGNTGELFF.

The V gene is TRBV28, the J gene TRBJ2-1; 7 bases align to TRBD2. Germline V gives CDR1 MDHEN, CDR2 SYDVKM. The CDR3 sequence is 15 residues long. Losses at the gene ends were 5 bases for V and 0 bases for J; bases not matched to a gene: 4. The CDR3 DNA is TGTGCCAGCAGTAACGGGAGGTTCTCCTACAATGAGCAGTTCTTC. This encodes CASSNGRFSYNEQFF. The entire variable domain, with the rest obtained from reference TRBV28 and TRBJ2-1, is as follows: DVKVTQSSRYLVKRTGEKVFLECVQDMDHENMFWYRQDPGLGLRLIYFSYDVKMKEKGDIPEGYSVSREKKERFSLILESASTNQTSMYLCASSNGRFSYNEQFFGPGTRLTVL.

This chain links TRBV7-8 with TRBJ1-2, with D possibly TRBD1 on 6 matching bases. V lost 5 bases and J 4 bases, leaving 17 bases between the germline ends. The CDR3 spans 15 residues. The germline V gene has CDR1 SGHVS and CDR2 FQNEAQ. CDR3 amino acids: CASSTGGGWSYGYTF. CDR3 in DNA: TGTGCCAGCAGCACAGGAGGGGGGTGGTCCTATGGCTACACCTTC.

The gene calls are TRBV6-5 and TRBJ2-7, with 12 bases identical to TRBD1. CDR3 size: 15 residues. The V segment lost 7 bases and the J segment 4 bases; nucleotides outside the gene matches: 8. The germline CDR1 and CDR2 sequences are MNHEY and SVGAGI. For the CDR3, the DNA is TGTGCCAGCACCCCTCGGGACAGGGGGCTGTACGAGCAGTACTTC. It yields the protein CASTPRDRGLYEQYF.

This rearrangement joins TRBV15 to TRBJ2-7; D unclear. Germline V gene sequence: CDR1 LNHNV, CDR2 YYDKDF (reference sequence). The ends were cut back, 0 bases at V and 2 bases at J, with 8 bases in the middle. The CDR3 sequence is 14 residues long. The CDR3 reads CATSRDGQAYEQYF. DNA of the CDR3: TGTGCCACCAGCAGAGATGGGCAGGCCTACGAGCAGTACTTC. Looking up the rest from reference TRBV15 and TRBJ2-7 gives the full variable domain: DAMVIQNPRYQVTQFGKPVTLSCSQTLNHNVMYWYQQKSSQAPKLLFHYYDKDFNNEADTPDNFQSRRPNTSFCFLDIRSPGLGDTAMYLCATSRDGQAYEQYFGPGTRLTVT.

The rearrangement links TRBV10-1 to TRBJ1-4; possible D gene TRBD1, 6 bases. The CDR3 runs 14 residues. V lost 8 bases and J lost 6, with 16 bases in between. The germline gives CDR1 WNHNN, CDR2 SYGVQD (reference sequence). The CDR3 reads CASSGDTAYEKLFF. CDR3 nucleotide sequence: TGCGCCAGCTCCGGGGACACCGCCTATGAAAAACTGTTTTTT.

V and J are TRBV4-2 and TRBJ2-1; maybe TRBD2 (5 bases). Between the trimmed V and J ends, which lost 2 bases and 3 bases, there was a span of 11 bases. Germline CDR1 and CDR2: LGHNA and YNFKEQ. CDR3 length: 15 amino acids. The CDR3: CASSQTAGNYNEQFF. Written as DNA, the CDR3 is TGTGCCAGCAGCCAAACAGCCGGGAACTACAATGAGCAGTTCTTC.

Notes on this clone: At one end the junction does not follow the germline gene, possibly because of a read error. The CDR3 here is CASSPLMGADYGYTF. CDR3 bases: TGTGCCAGCTCCCCACTGATGGGCGCGGACTATGGCTACACCTTC. The chain has TRBV18 and TRBJ1-2; the D is unclear. CDR3 size: 15 residues. Looked up from germline, CDR1 is KGHSH and CDR2 is LQKENI.

Comments on this clone: The junction and the germline gene differ at one end; a read error may be behind it. The V gene is TRBV5-6, the J gene TRBJ2-1, with 8 bases aligning to TRBD2. Germline CDR1 and CDR2: SGHDT and YYEEEE. The CDR3 spans 13 residues. The CDR3 coding sequence is TGTGCCAGCAGTTTGGGGCGGGGCGGGAGGTTGTTCTTC. Protein: CASSLGRGGRLFF.

The V call is TRBV7-7, the J call TRBJ2-1; D unresolved. Germline V gene sequence: CDR1 SSHAT, CDR2 FNYEAQ (reference sequence). The CDR3 runs to 15 residues. V lost 1 base and J lost 4, with 11 bases in between. CDR3 in amino acids: CASSLGATFYNEQFF. In nucleotides, the CDR3 is TGTGCCAGCAGCTTAGGAGCGACGTTTTACAATGAGCAGTTCTTC.

The chain recombines TRBV9 with TRBJ2-7, with a tentative D call TRBD2 (5 bases). CDR3 length: 14 amino acids. V lost 2 bases and J lost 6, with 15 bases in between. Germline-derived CDR1 and CDR2 are SGDLS and YYNGEE. The CDR3 region is CASSVSSPEGEQYF. The CDR3 DNA follows: TGTGCCAGCAGCGTTTCCTCCCCTGAGGGCGAGCAGTACTTC.

V usage is TRBV4-3 and J usage is TRBJ2-2; possibly TRBD1 for D (6 bases). This CDR3 region has 17 residues. The germline CDR1 and CDR2 sequences are LGHNA and YSLEER. V was clipped by 4 bases and J by 1 base, with 16 bases between them. The CDR3 DNA reads TGCGCCAGCAGCCGGGCTTTAGGGACACAGAACACCGGGGAGCTGTTTTTT. Protein product: CASSRALGTQNTGELFF.

This chain uses TRBV9 with TRBJ2-1; D is ambiguous. Germline CDR1 SGDLS, CDR2 YYNGEE. Deletions cut 0 bases from V and 5 bases from J, with 12 bases between. The CDR3 loop spans 15 amino acids. In DNA, the CDR3 is TGTGCCAGCAGCGTAGAGGCTTCCGCCCACAATGAGCAGTTCTTC. It codes for CASSVEASAHNEQFF.

The CDR3 DNA reads as TGCGCCAGCAGTGAGTCGACTGTAAATTCACCCCTCCACTTT. Residues: CASSESTVNSPLHF. The chain joins TRBV10-2 to TRBJ1-6; no reliable D call. The CDR3 runs to 14 residues. With 0 bases removed from V and 7 bases from J, the gap between germline ends came to 7 bases. Germline V gene sequence: CDR1 WSHSY, CDR2 SAAADI.

Points on this clone: The sample carries other DNA sequences with the same CDR3. The gene calls are TRBV9 and TRBJ1-5, with D uncertain. The CDR3 extends over 14 amino acids. Trimming stripped 0 bases from V and 1 base from J, with 5 bases between. Germline values: CDR1 SGDLS, CDR2 YYNGEE. The CDR3 DNA follows: TGTGCCAGCAGCGTAGGGGGAAGCAATCAGCCCCAGCATTTT. It encodes CASSVGGSNQPQHF.

This clone was observed once. The V call is TRBV6-5, the J call TRBJ2-1; D perhaps matches TRBD2 (5 bases). The CDR3 runs to 15 residues. Between the trimmed V and J ends, which lost 2 bases and 6 bases, there was a span of 14 bases. Germline CDR1 MNHEY, CDR2 SVGAGI. CDR3 DNA: TGTGCCAGCAGTTACGGCGGACTTAGGATCAATGAGCAGTTCTTC. It encodes CASSYGGLRINEQFF.

This clone was recorded only once. The rearrangement links TRBV15 to TRBJ1-2; D not certain. Germline V gene data show CDR1 as LNHNV and CDR2 as YYDKDF (reference sequence). V lost 2 bases to trimming and J lost 2 bases, with 6 bases between them. This CDR3 comprises 13 residues. In DNA, the CDR3 is TGTGCCACCAGCAGACCAGAAAACTATGGCTACACCTTC. Amino acids: CATSRPENYGYTF. Full variable domain (outside the CDR3, taken from reference TRBV15 and TRBJ1-2): DAMVIQNPRYQVTQFGKPVTLSCSQTLNHNVMYWYQQKSSQAPKLLFHYYDKDFNNEADTPDNFQSRRPNTSFCFLDIRSPGLGDTAMYLCATSRPENYGYTFGSGTRLTVV.

The chain carries TRBV5-1 and TRBJ1-2, with TRBD1 as a possible D gene (5 bases). Germline V gives CDR1 SGHRS, CDR2 YFSETQ. V shed 7 bases and J shed 0 bases, with 16 bases lying between them. CDR3 length: 15 amino acids. The CDR3 DNA sequence: TGCGCCAGCGGGGACGTGGACACAGCTAACTATGGCTACACCTTC. Its protein product is CASGDVDTANYGYTF.

The chain links TRBV24-1 to TRBJ2-1; D may correspond to TRBD1 or TRBD2 (6 bases each). The ends were cut back, 4 bases at V and 6 bases at J, with 15 bases in the middle. This CDR3 comprises 15 residues. Germline CDR1 KGHDR, CDR2 SFDVKD. The CDR3, as DNA: TGTGCCACCAGTGACCCAAGGGGGGCTCGCAATGAGCAGTTCTTC. This sequence encodes CATSDPRGARNEQFF.

The chain is built from TRBV7-9 and TRBJ1-6; weak D call: TRBD1 (5 bases). The CDR3 is 14 residues long. In germline, CDR1 is SEHNR, CDR2 FQNEAQ (reference sequence). The ends were cut back, 5 bases at V and 19 bases at J, with 24 bases in the middle. Here the CDR3 reads CASSHGASSGFVHF. The DNA for the CDR3 is TGTGCCAGCAGCCATGGGGCCAGCTCAGGGTTTGTACACTTT.

V is TRBV7-9 and J is TRBJ1-1, with TRBD1 as a possible D gene (5 bases). The V end was cut by 5 bases, the J end by 1 base, with 5 bases between. The germline V gene encodes CDR1 SEHNR and CDR2 FQNEAQ (reference sequence). The CDR3 loop spans 12 amino acids. DNA of the CDR3: TGTGCCAGCAGCACAGGGAACACTGAAGCTTTCTTT. Translated: CASSTGNTEAFF. The variable domain in full, completed from reference TRBV7-9 and TRBJ1-1, reads DTGVSQNPRHKITKRGQNVTFRCDPISEHNRLYWYRQTLGQGPEFLTYFQNEAQLEKSRLLSDRFSAERPKGSFSTLEIQRTEQGDSAMYLCASSTGNTEAFFGQGTRLTVV.

CDR3 sequence reads: CASSPRGDYGYTF. The CDR3 DNA follows: TGTGCCAGCAGCCCCCGCGGGGATTATGGCTACACCTTC. J is TRBJ1-2 and V is TRBV5-4; D not resolved. Trimming cost V 4 bases and J 5 bases, with 12 bases left between them. CDR1 and CDR2 from the germline V gene are SGHNT and YYREEE (reference sequence). The CDR3 covers 13 residues. The full variable domain, its missing parts supplied by reference TRBV5-4 and TRBJ1-2, is ETGVTQSPTHLIKTRGQQVTLRCSSQSGHNTVSWYQQALGQGPQFIFQYYREEENGRGNFPPRFSGLQFPNYSSELNVNALELDDSALYLCASSPRGDYGYTFGSGTRLTVV.